This is a list of T cell receptor beta chains from one sample in a study of T cells in Graves' hyperthyroidism and ophthalmopathy. TCRdb reprocessed the multiplex PCR reads via MiXCR and lists one record per CDR3 protein. The table records approximately 28,000 distinct CDR3 sequences, under 55% of them present only once. The source material was blood. These TCRs come from a woman in her twenties or thirties with Graves' hyperthyroidism. CDR3s include the opening cysteine and the closing phenylalanine or tryptophan. Fields, in order: J gene, V gene, clone size, CDR3 protein. Clone size is not always given. Where it is, it says once, few, many or a class for expanded clones.

J gene: TRBJ1-1; V gene: TRBV6-1; clone size: many; CDR3 protein: CASSELTKNTEAFF
J gene: TRBJ1-3; V gene: TRBV18; clone size: .; CDR3 protein: CASSSGRSSGNTIYF
J gene: TRBJ1-3; V gene: TRBV6-5; clone size: many; CDR3 protein: CASSERGGNTIYF
J gene: TRBJ2-1; V gene: TRBV20-1; clone size: .; CDR3 protein: CSAKEGAGYNEQFF
J gene: TRBJ2-5; V gene: TRBV29-1; clone size: .; CDR3 protein: CSVDRNTGELFFGEGSRLTQYF
J gene: TRBJ2-3; V gene: TRBV6-1; clone size: many; CDR3 protein: CASSEFRTAGSDTQYF
J gene: TRBJ1-2; V gene: TRBV3-1; clone size: many; CDR3 protein: CASSPTQRDGYTF
J gene: TRBJ2-1; V gene: TRBV7-2; clone size: .; CDR3 protein: CASSLTRGRSGEQFF
J gene: TRBJ2-3; V gene: TRBV20-1; clone size: many; CDR3 protein: CSARTSGSGLDTQYF
J gene: TRBJ1-2; V gene: TRBV12-1; clone size: many; CDR3 protein: CASTQGENYGYTF
J gene: TRBJ2-7; V gene: TRBV25-1; clone size: medium-sized; CDR3 protein: CASSAPGRGNEQYF
J gene: TRBJ2-5; V gene: TRBV5-1; clone size: .; CDR3 protein: CASTSGRGGRIQEAQYF
J gene: TRBJ2-7; V gene: TRBV20-1; clone size: medium-sized; CDR3 protein: CSARFRDSYEQYF
J gene: TRBJ1-1; V gene: TRBV7-9; clone size: many; CDR3 protein: CASSFKKANTEAFF
J gene: TRBJ2-7; V gene: TRBV28; clone size: many; CDR3 protein: CASRVQGHEQYF
J gene: TRBJ2-3; V gene: TRBV28; clone size: few; CDR3 protein: CASSLFWAGRAGDTQYF
J gene: TRBJ2-7; V gene: TRBV27; clone size: many; CDR3 protein: CASSLTILSYEQYF
J gene: TRBJ1-2; V gene: TRBV27; clone size: .; CDR3 protein: CASSTSGVGGYTF
J gene: TRBJ2-1; V gene: TRBV15; clone size: many; CDR3 protein: CATSRGIVGGGESSYNEQFF
J gene: TRBJ1-3; V gene: TRBV5-1; clone size: many; CDR3 protein: CASSWGQGAGGNTIYF
J gene: TRBJ2-5; V gene: TRBV12-3/TRBV12-4; clone size: many; CDR3 protein: CASSSPNGAGDGETQYF
J gene: TRBJ1-1; V gene: TRBV5-1; clone size: once; CDR3 protein: CASSLMADNRPTEAFF
J gene: TRBJ1-1; V gene: TRBV24-1; clone size: .; CDR3 protein: CATSDSGGTEAFF
J gene: TRBJ2-1; V gene: TRBV5-4; clone size: .; CDR3 protein: CASRTGGAYNEQFF
J gene: TRBJ2-7; V gene: TRBV11-2; clone size: many; CDR3 protein: CASSPDRVVHEQYF
J gene: TRBJ2-2; V gene: TRBV7-9; clone size: .; CDR3 protein: CASSRGLNTGELFF
J gene: TRBJ1-1; V gene: TRBV19; clone size: medium-sized; CDR3 protein: CASSIDRGGEAFF
J gene: TRBJ1-1; V gene: TRBV3-1; clone size: many; CDR3 protein: CASSQDHTARAFF
J gene: TRBJ2-3; V gene: TRBV11-1; clone size: .; CDR3 protein: CASSLDLAGVADTQYF
J gene: TRBJ2-2; V gene: TRBV11-1; clone size: .; CDR3 protein: CASSLVSRANTGELFF
J gene: TRBJ1-4; V gene: TRBV5-1; clone size: .; CDR3 protein: CASSFGGSEKLLF
J gene: TRBJ2-2; V gene: TRBV20-1; clone size: few; CDR3 protein: CSALGLADTGELFF
J gene: TRBJ1-2; V gene: TRBV7-2; clone size: .; CDR3 protein: CASSSLLGNYGYTF
J gene: TRBJ2-5; V gene: TRBV7-3; clone size: .; CDR3 protein: CASSPVGGNDQPQYF
J gene: TRBJ1-1; V gene: TRBV25-1; clone size: .; CDR3 protein: CASSDNTGANTEAFF
J gene: TRBJ2-5; V gene: TRBV18; clone size: few; CDR3 protein: CASSRGQGYAETQYF